The rows below give T cell receptor beta chains drawn from one sample of a study of beta chain features in type 1 diabetes. TCRdb's table, derived via immunoSEQ multiplex PCR, lists solely in-frame clones and lacks some. The sample has around 44,000 clones, 51% seen once. The sample was Tregs from blood. These TCRs come from a woman younger than 30 in good health. CDR3s include the opening cysteine and the closing phenylalanine or tryptophan. The D gene is left open where the match is weak. Size is omitted from some rows. Given values are once, few, many or a class for expanded clones.

d_gene	v_gene	abundance	j_gene	CDR3nt	CDR3aa
TRBD2	TRBV2	few	TRBJ2-3	TGTGCCAGCCGTCGACTAGCGGGAGTTCAGGCAGATACGCAGTATTTT	CASRRLAGVQADTQYF
TRBD2	TRBV11-2	NA	TRBJ2-1	TGTGCCAGTCTAGGGGTGTCGGCGGGAGGCTCCTACAATGAGCAGTTCTTC	CASLGVSAGGSYNEQFF
TRBD2	TRBV6-6	medium-sized	TRBJ2-1	TGTGCCAGCAGCCAAGCGGGAGGTGTCTACAATGAGCAGTTCTTC	CASSQAGGVYNEQFF
NA	TRBV29-1	few	TRBJ2-6	TGCAGCGTGACAAGCTACTCTGGGGCCAACGTCCTGACTTTC	CSVTSYSGANVLTF
NA	TRBV6-1	NA	TRBJ2-7	TGTGCCAGCAGTATACAGGACTACGAGCAGTACTTC	CASSIQDYEQYF
TRBD1	TRBV6-5	NA	TRBJ2-4	TGTGCCAGCAGGTACCCGGGACAGGGGGCTAAAAACATTCAGTACTTC	CASRYPGQGAKNIQYF
NA	TRBV7-2	NA	TRBJ1-5	TGTGCCAGCAGCTTATTCACCGGGCCCCAGCATTTT	CASSLFTGPQHF
TRBD2	TRBV7-9	NA	TRBJ2-7	TGTGCCAGCAGCCCCCGGGCCGTGAGCGGGAAGGACGAGCAGTACTTC	CASSPRAVSGKDEQYF
TRBD1	TRBV28	few	TRBJ1-5	TGTGCCAGCAGTATAAGACAGGGGTTGGACAATCAGCCCCAGCATTTT	CASSIRQGLDNQPQHF
NA	TRBV7-2	NA	TRBJ2-7	TGTGCCAGCAGCTTAGTCCTAGGTCACCTTTACGAGCAGTACTTC	CASSLVLGHLYEQYF
NA	TRBV27	NA	TRBJ1-1	TGTGCCAGCAGTTTATATCTAGAGAACACTGAAGCTTTCTTT	CASSLYLENTEAFF
NA	TRBV10-3	NA	TRBJ2-2	TGTGCCATCAAGGGGCAGGAGAACACCGGGGAGCTGTTTTTT	CAIKGQENTGELFF
TRBD2	TRBV6-6	NA	TRBJ2-7	TGTGCCAGCAGTCTAAGCGGGATATCCTACGAGCAGTACTTC	CASSLSGISYEQYF
TRBD2	TRBV6-1	NA	TRBJ2-3	TGTGCCAGCAGGACTAGCGGAGGCACAGATACGCAGTATTTT	CASRTSGGTDTQYF
TRBD1	TRBV7-2	few	TRBJ1-2	TGTGCCAGCAGCCCGGGACAGCTCTATGGCTACACCTTC	CASSPGQLYGYTF
TRBD1	TRBV7-9	few	TRBJ1-1	TGTGCCAGCATGCGGACAGGGGGCAACACTGAAGCTTTCTTT	CASMRTGGNTEAFF
TRBD1	TRBV10-3	few	TRBJ2-2	TGTGCCATCAGTCGGACAGGGAACACCGGGGAGCTGTTTTTT	CAISRTGNTGELFF
NA	TRBV4-3	NA	TRBJ2-5	TGCGCCAGCAGCCTGACAGCACAAGAGACCCAGTACTTC	CASSLTAQETQYF
NA	TRBV11-2	NA	TRBJ2-2	TGTGCCAGCAGCTTAGGCTTCGGTGAGGTCACCGGGGAGCTGTTTTTT	CASSLGFGEVTGELFF
TRBD2	TRBV7-2	few	TRBJ2-1	TGTGCCAGCAGCATGCTGACTAGCGGGGGATGGGGGTCCTACAATGAGCAGTTCTTC	CASSMLTSGGWGSYNEQFF
TRBD1	TRBV19	NA	TRBJ2-7	TGTGCCAGTACAACCGGGACAGGGGGCTTCTACGAGCAGTACTTC	CASTTGTGGFYEQYF
NA	TRBV27	NA	TRBJ1-4	TGTGCCAGCAGTCCCCGGTGGGGGGGTAATGAAAAACTGTTTTTT	CASSPRWGGNEKLFF
NA	TRBV30	NA	TRBJ1-2	TGTGCCTGGAGTGTACAAGGCAGGGGATGGGAAGGCTACACCTTC	CAWSVQGRGWEGYTF
TRBD2	TRBV7-9	NA	TRBJ2-3	TGTGCCAGCAGCCGGACTAGCGGGTTAGATACGCAGTATTTT	CASSRTSGLDTQYF